This T cell receptor beta chain is from a study of T-cell reconstitution after alpha-beta-depleted transplantation in children. General study results and limits: Newly made T cells mostly supplied T-cell counts and diversity one year after transplant. Recipient T cells and thymic progenitors that survived gave rise to the high TCRbeta diversity observed at day 60 in some patients. Expanded graft clones numbering several hundred reportedly gave rise to alpha-beta T cells about two months after transplant.

TCRbeta library construction was performed incorporating unique molecular identifiers. TCRdb fed the PCR reads into MiXCR, producing one record per CDR3 protein. The sample yields hundreds of thousands of distinct CDR3 sequences, 9.5% to 13% seen once. With regard to this clonotype: The antigen is unknown.

The starting material was PBMCs, obtained before TCRalphabeta/CD19-depleted stem cell transplant. This clonotype was obtained from a boy under three years old with acute myeloid leukemia, due to receive a stem cell transplant.

DNA for the CDR3: TGTGCCAGCAGTCTCGGGACAGGGTGGCAAAGGGCCCAGCATTTT. Translated, it gives CASSLGTGWQRAQHF. The chain couples TRBV5-6 to TRBJ1-5; 9 bases line up with TRBD1. Trimming removed 5 bases from V and 11 bases from J; junction bases left unmatched: 14. From germline, CDR1 is SGHDT and CDR2 YYEEEE. This CDR3 contains 15 residues.